This TCR beta chain was retrieved from a study of cytomegalovirus exposure and HLA in healthy donors. General study points: Presence/absence analyses treated sequencing depth as roughly uniform across donors. TCR beta V segments were, for the most part, productive about 87% or about 30% of the time in an earlier analysis. Sequencing likely caused a cluster of highly shared sequence variants.

It was healthy bone marrow donors who served as donors. The primer mix had 60 Vbeta and 13 Jbeta primers. Sequencing was performed with immunoSEQ multiplex PCR; in TCRdb, only in-frame clones are kept and a portion is missing. The sample holds tens of thousands of clones, 86% seen once. Per the germline V gene, CDR1 is SSHAT and CDR2 is FNYEAQ (reference sequence). The length of the CDR3 is 15 residues. With 1 base clipped from V and 3 bases from J, the junction kept 6 bases outside the gene matches. Details on this clone: Antigen specificity is unknown.

The chain links TRBV7-7 to TRBJ2-7; 7 bases map to TRBD1. The TCR sequence derives from a woman aged 40 to 50 in good health and CMV-seropositive. The sample consisted of PBMCs. The CDR3 sequence: CASSLGDSPIYEQYF. Written as DNA, the CDR3 is TGTGCCAGCAGCTTAGGGGACAGCCCGATCTACGAGCAGTACTTC.